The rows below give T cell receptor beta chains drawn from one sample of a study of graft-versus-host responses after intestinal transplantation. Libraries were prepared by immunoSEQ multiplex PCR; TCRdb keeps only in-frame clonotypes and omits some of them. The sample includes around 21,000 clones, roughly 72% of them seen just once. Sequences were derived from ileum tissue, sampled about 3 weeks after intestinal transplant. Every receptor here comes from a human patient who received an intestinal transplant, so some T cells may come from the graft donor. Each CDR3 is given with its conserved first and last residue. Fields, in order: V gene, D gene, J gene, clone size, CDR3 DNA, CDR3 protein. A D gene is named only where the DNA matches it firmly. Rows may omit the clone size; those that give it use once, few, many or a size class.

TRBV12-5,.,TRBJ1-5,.,TGTGCTAGTGGATCGGGGGATCAGCCCCAGCATTTT,CASGSGDQPQHF
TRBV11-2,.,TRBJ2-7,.,TGTGCCAGCAGCTTCGAGGGAGGCCCCTCCTACGAGCAGTACTTC,CASSFEGGPSYEQYF
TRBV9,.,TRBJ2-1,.,TGTGCCAGCAGCGTGGAGGGGGGGACCGCGTACAATGAGCAGTTCTTC,CASSVEGGTAYNEQFF
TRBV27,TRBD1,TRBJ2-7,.,TGTGCCAGCAGTTTCTCCGGGACAGGGTACGAGCAGTACTTC,CASSFSGTGYEQYF
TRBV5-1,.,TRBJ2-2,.,TGCGCCAGCAGCTTATACAGGGCCCTTAACACCGGGGAGCTGTTTTTT,CASSLYRALNTGELFF
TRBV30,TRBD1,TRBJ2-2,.,TGTGCCTGGAGTAATTTGGGACAGGGGTACACCGGGGAGCTGTTTTTT,CAWSNLGQGYTGELFF
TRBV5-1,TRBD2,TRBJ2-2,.,TGCGCCAGCAGCTCGGGGGGGCCCGGGACCGGGGAGCTGTTTTTT,CASSSGGPGTGELFF
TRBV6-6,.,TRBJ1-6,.,TGTGCCAGCAGTCCCACGTCCTACTATAATTCACCCCTCCACTTT,CASSPTSYYNSPLHF
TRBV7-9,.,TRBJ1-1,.,TGTGCCAGCAGCTTATTGGTAGGGGACTACACTGAAGCTTTCTTT,CASSLLVGDYTEAFF
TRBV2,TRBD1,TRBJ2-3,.,TGTGCCAGCACCCAAGAGGGGGCTACCACAGATACGCAGTATTTT,CASTQEGATTDTQYF
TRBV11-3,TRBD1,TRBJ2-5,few,TGTGCCAGCAGGACAAACAGGGGTGGAGAGACCCAGTACTTC,CASRTNRGGETQYF
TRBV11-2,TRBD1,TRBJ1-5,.,TGTGCCAGCAGCAGAGGACAGGGGAGGGCTCAGCCCCAGCATTTT,CASSRGQGRAQPQHF
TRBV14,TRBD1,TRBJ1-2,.,TGTGCCAGCAGTCTTGTCCCGTTTACCTGGGACAGGGAATATGGCTACACCTTC,CASSLVPFTWDREYGYTF
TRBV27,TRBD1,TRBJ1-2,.,TGTGCCAGCAGTTTATCGGGGACTCCCGGGACAGGATTGGGTGGCTACACCTTC,CASSLSGTPGTGLGGYTF
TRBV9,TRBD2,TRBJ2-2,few,TGTGCCAGCAGCGTAGCTCCGACTAGCGGGCTCCTTGTCACCGGGGAGCTGTTTTTT,CASSVAPTSGLLVTGELFF
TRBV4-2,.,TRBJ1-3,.,TGTGCCAGCAGCCAAGGGAGGATGGGCCATGCTGGAAACACCATATATTTT,CASSQGRMGHAGNTIYF
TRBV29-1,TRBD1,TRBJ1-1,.,TGCAGCGGGAGTTTGACAGGGCTTGTTGGGGCTTTCTTT,CSGSLTGLVGAFF
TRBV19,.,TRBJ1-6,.,TGTGCCAGTAGTGCCGGGACATTACTTCTGCCCCTCCACTTT,CASSAGTLLLPLHF
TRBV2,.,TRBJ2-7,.,TGTGCCAGCAGAGAACCGACAGTTTCCTACGAGCAGTACTTC,CASREPTVSYEQYF
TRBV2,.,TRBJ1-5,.,TGTGCCAGCTCTCCGGGTCAGCCCCAGCATTTT,CASSPGQPQHF
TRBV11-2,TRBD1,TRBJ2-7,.,TGTGCCAGCAGCTTCGGACAGGGGGGGACCTACGAGCAGTACTTC,CASSFGQGGTYEQYF
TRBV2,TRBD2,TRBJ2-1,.,TGTGCCAGCAGGGTCCCGGGCGGGAGGTACAATGAGCAGTTCTTC,CASRVPGGRYNEQFF
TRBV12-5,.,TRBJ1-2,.,TGTGCTAGTGGTTTGAAAGAGGAGGGTTCGCGCGGCTACACCTTC,CASGLKEEGSRGYTF
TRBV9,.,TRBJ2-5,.,TGTGCCAGCAGCCCAACCCCGTCCCGGACTTCCCAGTACTTC,CASSPTPSRTSQYF
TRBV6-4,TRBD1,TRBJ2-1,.,TGTGCCAGCAGCGAGACAGGGGGCGCGAACAATGAGCAGTTCTTC,CASSETGGANNEQFF
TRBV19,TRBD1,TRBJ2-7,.,TGTGCCAGTAGTATTACCGGGGACAGCTACGAGCAGTACTTC,CASSITGDSYEQYF
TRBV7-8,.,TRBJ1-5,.,TGTGCCAGCAGCTTATTGCGAAATCAGCCCCAGCATTTT,CASSLLRNQPQHF
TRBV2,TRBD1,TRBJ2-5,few,TGTGCCAGCCTACAGGACAGGGGGTACGAGACCCAGTACTTC,CASLQDRGYETQYF
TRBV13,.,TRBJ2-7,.,TGTGCCAGCAGCGGCGCCGGGAGCGGCGCCTACGAGCAGTACTTC,CASSGAGSGAYEQYF
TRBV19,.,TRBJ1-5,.,TGTGCCAGTAGTATCCAGCCGGGAGGGGGTAGCAATCAGCCCCAGCATTTT,CASSIQPGGGSNQPQHF
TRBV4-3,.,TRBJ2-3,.,TGCGCCAGCAGCCCAAGTTACGGAGATACGCAGTATTTT,CASSPSYGDTQYF
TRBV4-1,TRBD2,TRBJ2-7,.,TGCGCCAGCAGCTCCGGGACTAGCGGGGACGAGCAGTACTTC,CASSSGTSGDEQYF
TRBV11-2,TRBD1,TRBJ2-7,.,TGTGCCAGCAGGGGAACAGGGGCCTACGAGCAGTACTTC,CASRGTGAYEQYF
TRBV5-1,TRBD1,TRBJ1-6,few,TGCGCCAGCAGCTCCCTTGGAGGACAGGGCTTCTCCTATAATTCACCCCTCCACTTT,CASSSLGGQGFSYNSPLHF
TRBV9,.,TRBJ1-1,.,TGTGCCAGCAGCGTAGATACGGGAAACACTGAAGCTTTCTTT,CASSVDTGNTEAFF
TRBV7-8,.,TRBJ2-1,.,TGTGCCAGCAGCTCGAACAGTGGGAATGAGCAGTTCTTC,CASSSNSGNEQFF
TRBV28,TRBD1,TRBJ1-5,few,TGTGCCAGCAGTTCCGCAGGGGGCGGTCAGCCCCAGCATTTT,CASSSAGGGQPQHF
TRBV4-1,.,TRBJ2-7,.,TGCGCCAGCAGCCTCCCGGGAGACGACTACGAGCAGTACTTC,CASSLPGDDYEQYF
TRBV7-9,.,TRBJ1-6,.,TGTGCCAGCAGCTACGATTGGACAACCACCGATAATTCACCCCTCCACTTT,CASSYDWTTTDNSPLHF
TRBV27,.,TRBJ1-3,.,TGTGCCAGCAGTTTATCCAGGGTCGGAAACACCATATATTTT,CASSLSRVGNTIYF
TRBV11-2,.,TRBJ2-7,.,TGTGCCAGCAGCTTATCCTGGGCTATCTACGAGCAGTACTTC,CASSLSWAIYEQYF
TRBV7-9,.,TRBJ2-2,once,TGTGCCAGCAGCTTAGGAGGTCTCAGGGAAGTCAACACCGGGGAGCTGTTTTTT,CASSLGGLREVNTGELFF
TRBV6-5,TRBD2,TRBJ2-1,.,TGTGCCAGCAGTTCCTTGACTAGCATGAATGAGCAGTTCTTC,CASSSLTSMNEQFF
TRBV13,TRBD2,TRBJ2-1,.,TGTGCCAGCAGGTCGGCGGGGGGCAGTTCCAATGAGCAGTTCTTC,CASRSAGGSSNEQFF
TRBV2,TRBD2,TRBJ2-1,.,TGTGCCAGCAGTGAACTAGCGGGGGGCTACAATGAGCAGTTCTTC,CASSELAGGYNEQFF
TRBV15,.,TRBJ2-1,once,TGTGCCACCAGCAGAGACACTAGTACCTACAATGAGCAGTTCTTC,CATSRDTSTYNEQFF
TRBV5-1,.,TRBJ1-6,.,TGCGCCAGCAGCTACCCGGGGGGGTCCTCCTATAATTCACCCCTCCACTTT,CASSYPGGSSYNSPLHF
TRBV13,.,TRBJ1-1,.,TGTGCCTCTAAGCTTCGGGGGGTCAGGGAAGCTTTCTTT,CASKLRGVREAFF
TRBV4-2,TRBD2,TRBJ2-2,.,TGTGCCAGCAGCCAAGCGCGGGGGGGCGGGGGCACCGGGGAGCTGTTTTTT,CASSQARGGGGTGELFF
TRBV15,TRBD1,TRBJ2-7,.,TGTGCCACCAGCAAAAGACAGGGGGCTACCTACGAGCAGTACTTC,CATSKRQGATYEQYF
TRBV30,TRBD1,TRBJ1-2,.,TGTGCCTGGAGCCGTTTCTCACAGGGGATTTTGGATGGCTACACCTTC,CAWSRFSQGILDGYTF
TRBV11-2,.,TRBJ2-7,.,TGTGCCAGCAGCTTAGGTCACAGGGCCTACGAGCAGTACTTC,CASSLGHRAYEQYF
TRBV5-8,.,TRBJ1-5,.,TGTGCCAGCAGCTTGGATCGGCAGCCCCAGCATTTT,CASSLDRQPQHF
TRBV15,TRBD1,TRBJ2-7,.,TGTGCCACCAGCAGAACCACAGGGGCCGAGCAGTACTTC,CATSRTTGAEQYF
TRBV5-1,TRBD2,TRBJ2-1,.,TGCGCCAGCAGCGGTGGACTAGCCCCTAGTTACAATGAGCAGTTCTTC,CASSGGLAPSYNEQFF
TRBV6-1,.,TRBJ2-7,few,TGTGCCAGCAGTTCCCACAGGATCAACTACGAGCAGTACTTC,CASSSHRINYEQYF
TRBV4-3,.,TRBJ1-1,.,TGCGCCAGCAGCCAGACACTAGTCCAAACTGAAGCTTTCTTT,CASSQTLVQTEAFF
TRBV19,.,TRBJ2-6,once,TGTGCCAGTAGTATGGAGGGGTATGTCGCTTTTGGGGCCAACGTCCTGACTTTC,CASSMEGYVAFGANVLTF
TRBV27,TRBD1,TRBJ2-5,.,TGTGCCAGCAGCTTCCCGACAGGGGAAGAGACCCAGTACTTC,CASSFPTGEETQYF
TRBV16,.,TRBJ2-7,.,TGTGCCAGCAGCCAATCGGGAGGCAGATCCTACGAGCAGTACTTC,CASSQSGGRSYEQYF